The present T cell receptor beta chain was sequenced within a study of Graves' ophthalmopathy and Graves' hyperthyroidism. Study as a whole: Before any treatment, peripheral blood was taken at the initial diagnosis.

Germline V CDR1 and CDR2: SGHVS, FQNEAQ. Deletions cut 3 bases from V and 0 bases from J, with 14 bases between. This CDR3 region has 17 residues. The TCR beta CDR3 regions underwent amplification from RNA transcripts. Following a first-round RT-PCR that used HTBI primers, a second-round multiplex PCR was carried out. Via MiXCR, TCRdb re-called the multiplex PCR reads, giving one row per CDR3 protein. The sample has about 740,000 distinct CDR3 sequences, around 40% seen once. Reliance was placed on clinical symptoms, serum thyroxine, TRAb, thyroid ultrasound and orbital computed tomography for diagnosis.

The rearrangement links TRBV7-8 to TRBJ1-4; D unclear. The sequence derives from an adult man with Graves' ophthalmopathy. Sequencing used peripheral blood. In nucleotides, the CDR3 is TGTGCCAGCAGCTTTTATCGGTTTAAGACAACTAATGAAAAACTGTTTTTT. Translating gives CASSFYRFKTTNEKLFF.